This entry lists 27 T cell receptor beta chains sequenced from one sample in a study of blood T cell repertoires in COVID-19. Profiled with immunoSEQ multiplex PCR; TCRdb holds only in-frame clones, not every one. The sample has a few hundred thousand clones; roughly 89% are singletons. Sample: peripheral blood. The receptors stem from a man between 60 and 75 years old who had recovered from COVID-19.

This rearrangement joins TRBV21-1 to TRBJ2-6; the table names TRBD2, a call not compared with the DNA. TRBV21-1 is marked as a pseudogene. The CDR3 is made up of 15 amino acids. This CDR3 reads CASSDRGVRANVLTF. The CDR3 nucleotides read TGTGCCAGCAGCGATCGGGGGGTGAGGGCCAACGTCCTGACTTTC.

Of note for this clone: Within the sample, other DNA sequences also encode this same CDR3. The V gene is TRBV5-1, the J gene TRBJ2-7, with 10 bases aligning to TRBD2. The V and J ends lost 4 bases and 2 bases, in that order; junction bases with no gene match: 6. CDR1 is SGHRS, CDR2 YFSETQ, per germline. The CDR3 spans 15 residues. The CDR3 DNA sequence: TGCGCCAGCAGCCCCCGAACTAGCGGGACCTACGAGCAGTACTTC. Protein: CASSPRTSGTYEQYF.

V gene TRBV7-9 combines with J gene TRBJ1-2; 9 bases match TRBD1. After removal of 4 bases from V and 7 bases from J, the junction contained 4 bases not matched to a gene. The CDR3 is 13 amino acids. Germline CDR1 reads SEHNR; CDR2 reads FQNEAQ (reference sequence). The CDR3: CASSWDRAGGYTF. As DNA, the CDR3 is TGTGCCAGCAGCTGGGACAGGGCTGGTGGCTACACCTTC. Based on the CDR3 plus reference TRBV7-9 and TRBJ1-2, the full variable domain is DTGVSQNPRHKITKRGQNVTFRCDPISEHNRLYWYRQTLGQGPEFLTYFQNEAQLEKSRLLSDRFSAERPKGSFSTLEIQRTEQGDSAMYLCASSWDRAGGYTFGSGTRLTVV.

This sequence joins TRBV6-5 and TRBJ1-2, with 7 bases aligning to TRBD1. The CDR3 has 12 amino acids. CDR1 is MNHEY, CDR2 SVGAGI, per germline. Trimming removed 3 bases from V and 6 bases from J; junction bases left unmatched: 1. The DNA of the CDR3 is TGTGCCAGCAGTTATCAGGGGGATGGCTACACCTTC. Protein sequence: CASSYQGDGYTF.

The chain joins TRBV6-4 to TRBJ2-1; 7 bases are shared with TRBD1. The germline gives CDR1 MRHNA, CDR2 SNTAGT. This CDR3 has 14 residues. Unmatched junction bases numbered 11, after V lost 6 bases and J lost 9 bases. CDR3 nucleotide sequence: TGTGCCAGCAGCCGCGTTACAGGGGTAACTGAGCAGTTCTTC. Translating gives CASSRVTGVTEQFF.

J is TRBJ2-3 and V is TRBV4-2, with D unresolved. The CDR3 loop spans 18 amino acids. V lost 0 bases and J 2 bases, leaving 18 bases between the germline ends. Germline CDR1 LGHNA, CDR2 YNFKEQ. CDR3 in DNA: TGTGCCAGCAGCCAAGACGGGTGGAGTAGCTCGGTCACAGATACGCAGTATTTT. This gives the protein CASSQDGWSSSVTDTQYF.

The rearrangement joins TRBV10-1 to TRBJ1-4; no firm D call. This CDR3 has 14 residues. Trimming left V 3 bases short and J 0 bases short, with 5 bases between. Germline lookup yields CDR1 WNHNN and CDR2 SYGVQD (reference sequence). The CDR3 region is CASSDGATNEKLFF. CDR3 in DNA: TGCGCCAGCAGTGACGGTGCAACTAATGAAAAACTGTTTTTT.

The chain recombines TRBV9 with TRBJ1-2; maybe TRBD1 (6 bases). V lost 0 bases and J lost 3, with 18 bases in between. The CDR3 runs 17 residues. Germline assignment: CDR1 SGDLS and CDR2 YYNGEE. The CDR3 DNA is TGTGCCAGCAGCGTAGCTGGCGGTGGAGGGGGGGACTATGGCTACACCTTC. Translating gives CASSVAGGGGGDYGYTF.

CDR3 in amino acids: CASSRTGAGGYTF. The CDR3 DNA sequence: TGTGCCAGCAGCCGAACAGGGGCGGGTGGCTACACCTTC. The genes are TRBV14 and TRBJ1-2; TRBD1 agrees at 7 bases. V lost 4 bases and J lost 7; bases outside the gene matches: 6. CDR3 size: 13 residues. Germline CDR1 is SGHDN and CDR2 is FVKESK.

The gene calls are TRBV10-1 and TRBJ2-7, with 7 bases that match TRBD1. The germline CDR1 and CDR2 sequences are WNHNN and SYGVQD (reference sequence). This CDR3 has 14 residues. The V and J ends lost 3 bases and 3 bases, in that order; junction bases with no gene match: 5. CDR3 amino acids: CASSEGGQNYEQYF. The CDR3 region has the DNA TGCGCCAGCAGTGAAGGGGGACAGAACTACGAGCAGTACTTC.

The genes are TRBV3-1 (or the pseudogene TRBV3-2) and TRBJ1-1; 9 bases map to TRBD1. This CDR3 region has 16 residues. From germline, CDR1 is LGHDT and CDR2 YNNKEL (reference sequence). The J segment lost 1 base and the V segment lost 6 bases, leaving 9 bases of the junction unmatched. CDR3 sequence (DNA): TGTGCCAGCAGTACGAACCCGGGACAGGGGAACACTGAAGCTTTCTTT. This codes for CASSTNPGQGNTEAFF.

The chain recombines TRBV10-1 with TRBJ2-3; 10 nucleotides align to TRBD2. The CDR3 extends over 14 amino acids. CDR1 and CDR2 from the germline V gene are WNHNN and SYGVQD (reference sequence). The CDR3 here is CATRASGSRDTQYF. CDR3 coding DNA: TGCGCAACTCGAGCTAGCGGGAGTAGGGATACGCAGTATTTT.

This chain links TRBV5-1 with TRBJ2-7; TRBD1 matches 8 bases. Germline CDR1 reads SGHRS; CDR2 reads YFSETQ. This CDR3 has 15 amino acids. Trimming cost V 4 bases and J 3 bases; bases outside gene matches: 9. Written as DNA, the CDR3 is TGCGCCAGCAGCCCCGGACAGGGTGGTGGCTACGAGCAGTACTTC. As protein: CASSPGQGGGYEQYF.

V usage is TRBV30 and J usage is TRBJ2-1, with 7 bases aligning to TRBD2. J was trimmed by 5 bases and V by 2 bases; bases with no gene match: 3. This CDR3 contains 13 residues. Looked up from germline, CDR1 is GTSNPN and CDR2 is SVGIG (reference sequence). The CDR3 reads CAWSNGGNNEQFF. As DNA, the CDR3 is TGTGCCTGGAGTAACGGGGGGAACAATGAGCAGTTCTTC.

This sequence joins TRBV12-5 and TRBJ1-3; D is unresolved. From germline, CDR1 is LGHNT and CDR2 FRNRAP. With 1 base removed from V and 4 bases from J, the gap between germline ends came to 8 bases. The CDR3 contains 14 residues. CDR3 sequence reads: CASGLDTGGNTIYF. CDR3 bases: TGTGCTAGTGGTTTGGACACGGGAGGAAACACCATATATTTT.

V is TRBV3-1 (or the pseudogene TRBV3-2) and J is TRBJ2-3; 8 bases are a match to TRBD1. The CDR3 sequence is 15 residues long. CDR1 and CDR2 from the germline V gene are LGHDT and YNNKEL (reference sequence). The junction had 5 bases not matched to a gene; V was cut back by 5 bases and J by 1 base. In DNA, the CDR3 is TGTGCCAGCAGCTACGGACAGGGCGGCACAGATACGCAGTATTTT. This sequence encodes CASSYGQGGTDTQYF.

This chain connects TRBV2 to TRBJ2-7, with 9 bases fitting TRBD1. Per germline, CDR1 SNHLY and CDR2 FYNNEI. There are 14 residues in the CDR3. V gave up 3 bases and J gave up 6 bases; unmatched junction bases: 6. The CDR3: CASSEDRGPGEQYF. The CDR3 region has the DNA TGTGCCAGCAGTGAGGACAGGGGTCCGGGCGAGCAGTACTTC. The complete variable domain, with remaining parts taken from reference TRBV2 and TRBJ2-7, reads EPEVTQTPSHQVTQMGQEVILRCVPISNHLYFYWYRQILGQKVEFLVSFYNNEISEKSEIFDDQFSVERPDGSNFTLKIRSTKLEDSAMYFCASSEDRGPGEQYFGPGTRLTVT.

This rearrangement joins TRBV19 to TRBJ1-4; possible D gene TRBD1, 6 bases. Germline lookup yields CDR1 LNHDA and CDR2 SQIVND (reference sequence). Trimming removed 7 bases at V and 8 bases at J, with 17 bases between. The CDR3 extends over 14 amino acids. The CDR3 loop is CASTTGTIKEKLFF. As DNA, the CDR3 is TGTGCCAGTACCACCGGGACAATAAAGGAAAAACTGTTTTTT.

The CDR3: CSVESGADTQYF. Here the CDR3 DNA reads TGCAGCGTTGAATCAGGGGCAGATACGCAGTATTTT. The rearrangement links TRBV29-1 to TRBJ2-3, with a tentative D call TRBD1 (6 bases). The germline gives CDR1 SQVTM, CDR2 ANQGSEA. This CDR3 contains 12 residues. Trimming shortened V by 2 bases and J by 4 bases, and 7 bases separated the two germline ends.

This chain links TRBV3-1 (or the pseudogene TRBV3-2) with TRBJ1-2; 8 nucleotides match TRBD1. This CDR3 is built from 14 residues. Germline CDR1 and CDR2: LGHDT and YNNKEL (reference sequence). With 0 bases clipped from V and 4 bases from J, the junction kept 1 base outside the gene matches. CDR3 in amino acids: CASSQDQGAYGYTF. Written as DNA, the CDR3 is TGTGCCAGCAGCCAAGATCAGGGGGCCTATGGCTACACCTTC.

This sequence joins TRBV7-9 and TRBJ2-1, with TRBD1 matching over 8 bases. The CDR3 runs 15 residues. V was clipped by 8 bases and J by 7 bases; unmatched bases: 13. Germline CDR1 SEHNR, CDR2 FQNEAQ (reference sequence). The CDR3, as DNA: TGTGCCAGCGAGAGCAGGGGGACAGGAGGGAATGAGCAGTTCTTC. It translates to CASESRGTGGNEQFF.

The chain is built from TRBV20-1 and TRBJ2-7; 12 bases are shared with TRBD2. The V and J ends lost 3 bases and 4 bases, in that order; junction bases with no gene match: 7. The CDR3 runs to 15 residues. The germline gives CDR1 DFQATT, CDR2 SNEGSKA (reference sequence). The CDR3 reads CSASLAGGPWYEQYF. CDR3 bases: TGCAGTGCTAGTCTAGCGGGAGGGCCTTGGTACGAGCAGTACTTC.

This sequence joins TRBV9 and TRBJ1-3; possible D gene TRBD1, 6 bases. Per germline, CDR1 SGDLS and CDR2 YYNGEE. CDR3 size: 16 residues. Trimming took off 4 bases at V and 0 bases at J, with 14 bases between the two ends. CDR3 sequence reads: CASSRLGTSSGNTIYF. In nucleotides, the CDR3 is TGTGCCAGCAGCCGCCTGGGGACATCCTCTGGAAACACCATATATTTT.

The chain links TRBV10-3 to TRBJ1-2; 11 nucleotides match TRBD1. The V and J ends lost 2 bases and 8 bases, in that order; junction bases with no gene match: 7. This CDR3 region has 15 residues. Germline CDR1 and CDR2: ENHRY and SYGVKD. CDR3 in DNA: TGTGCCATCAGTGAGCCGGGACAGGGGGAACAAGGCTACACCTTC. Amino acids: CAISEPGQGEQGYTF.

The rearrangement joins TRBV11-1 to TRBJ1-1; tentatively, D is TRBD1 (6 bases). Trimming left V 2 bases short and J 1 base short, with 11 bases between. Germline CDR1 and CDR2: SGHAT and FQDESV (reference sequence). This CDR3 is 15 amino acids long. CDR3 in amino acids: CASSLRGQTNTEAFF. The CDR3 nucleotides read TGTGCCAGCAGCTTAAGGGGACAAACGAACACTGAAGCTTTCTTT.

The chain is built from TRBV14 and TRBJ2-7; possible D gene TRBD2, 6 bases. The CDR3 runs to 14 residues. Germline CDR1 SGHDN, CDR2 FVKESK. Trimming left V 1 base short and J 5 bases short, with 12 bases between. The CDR3 loop is CASSQAGVTHEQYF. In nucleotides, the CDR3 is TGTGCCAGCAGCCAAGCGGGAGTCACCCACGAGCAGTACTTC.

This chain uses TRBV7-3 with TRBJ2-7; 7 nucleotides align to TRBD1. The CDR3 loop spans 15 amino acids. The germline gives CDR1 SGHTA, CDR2 FQGTGA. V trimming: 5 bases; J trimming: 4 bases; junction bases outside the gene matches: 11. The CDR3 protein is CASSLSPDRQYEQYF. CDR3 coding DNA: TGTGCCAGCAGCCTTTCCCCGGACAGGCAATACGAGCAGTACTTC. Combining the CDR3 with reference TRBV7-3 and TRBJ2-7 gives the whole variable domain GAGVSQTPSNKVTEKGKYVELRCDPISGHTALYWYRQSLGQGPEFLIYFQGTGAADDSGLPNDRFFAVRPEGSVSTLKIQRTERGDSAVYLCASSLSPDRQYEQYFGPGTRLTVT.